This T cell receptor beta chain was identified in a study of T cells in Graves' hyperthyroidism and ophthalmopathy. Study-level background: Prior to any treatment, at the point of initial diagnosis, peripheral blood was collected. Regarding the study as a whole: Blood samples included most of the expanded thyroid clonotypes exceeding 0.001.

V was clipped by 3 bases and J by 3 bases, with 11 bases between them. CDR1 and CDR2 (germline): DFQATT, SNEGSKA (reference sequence). There are 13 residues in the CDR3. RNA transcripts gave rise to amplified TCR beta CDR3 regions. Carried out on the TCR CDR3, a first-round RT-PCR used the HTBI primer set. One entry per CDR3 protein results from TCRdb running MiXCR on the multiplex PCR reads. The sample lists some 500,000 distinct CDR3 sequences, around 15% occurring once. Ophthalmopathy patients had moderate-to-severe active disease, CAS ≥3, NOSPECS ≥4, and disease duration under 3 months. Orbital computed tomography and thyroid ultrasound, together with serum TRAb and thyroxine and clinical symptoms, were used for diagnoses. This clonotype was seen repeatedly, ten times or more. Its antigen is currently unknown.

The chain couples TRBV20-1 to TRBJ2-5; D gene uncertain. The origin of this receptor is a woman in her thirties with Graves' ophthalmopathy. Sequencing input: blood. The CDR3 reads CSARYSHKETQYF. In nucleotides, the CDR3 is TGCAGTGCTAGGTACAGCCATAAAGAGACCCAGTACTTC.